A single sample gave rise to the 5 T cell receptor beta chains below, sequenced in a study of Ad26.COV2.S vaccination and SARS-CoV-2 variants. TCRdb's copy holds only in-frame clones and misses some; the assay was immunoSEQ multiplex PCR. The sample yields about 480,000 clones, 87% seen once. Stated treatment: some 19 received Ad26.COV2.S at low or high dose, single or two shots; roughly 5 received placebo; per-sample allocation not given. Collection of the samples took place on day 63 after the first injection of vaccine or placebo. The sample here was peripheral blood, taken in a trial of Ad26.COV2.S vaccine versus placebo. The receptors were sampled from a person aged 18 to 65 who received the Ad26.COV2.S COVID-19 vaccine or a placebo.

The chain combines TRBV3-1 (or the pseudogene TRBV3-2) with TRBJ1-6, with unresolved D. This CDR3 has 17 residues. Per germline, CDR1 LGHDT and CDR2 YNNKEL (reference sequence). V lost 0 bases to trimming and J lost 7 bases, with 16 bases between them. The CDR3 reads CASSQDQSGGRNSPLHF. The CDR3 DNA reads as TGTGCCAGCAGCCAAGATCAATCTGGCGGGAGAAATTCACCCCTCCACTTT.

This chain joins TRBV10-3 and TRBJ2-2; D might be TRBD2 (5 bases). The V end lost 8 bases, the J end lost 5 bases, and 12 bases lay between the germline ends. The CDR3 is 13 residues long. Germline V gene sequence: CDR1 ENHRY, CDR2 SYGVKD. Here the CDR3 DNA reads TGTGCCATCGGGGAATCGGGGACCGGGGAGCTGTTTTTT. It codes for CAIGESGTGELFF.

The chain carries TRBV5-4 and TRBJ2-7; D assignment may be TRBD1 or TRBD2 (5 bases each). The CDR3 length is 13 residues. V gave up 4 bases and J gave up 7 bases, with 15 bases separating them. Germline CDR1 and CDR2: SGHNT and YYREEE (reference sequence). The CDR3 DNA sequence: TGTGCCAGCAGCATCGGGACGGGTAGGGAGCAGTACTTC. The encoded protein is CASSIGTGREQYF.

This clone was recorded once. This chain uses TRBV5-6 with TRBJ2-3; 7 nucleotides agree with TRBD2. V lost 1 base and J lost 0; bases outside the gene matches: 5. From germline, CDR1 is SGHDT and CDR2 YYEEEE. CDR3 length equals 16 residues. The CDR3, as DNA: TGTGCCAGCAGCTTGTTAGGGACTACGAGCACAGATACGCAGTATTTT. Translating it yields CASSLLGTTSTDTQYF. Based on the CDR3 plus reference TRBV5-6 and TRBJ2-3, the full variable domain is DAGVTQSPTHLIKTRGQQVTLRCSPKSGHDTVSWYQQALGQGPQFIFQYYEEEERQRGNFPDRFSGHQFPNYSSELNVNALLLGDSALYLCASSLLGTTSTDTQYFGPGTRLTVL.

The chain employs TRBV10-3 and TRBJ2-7, with TRBD1 identical over 11 bases. CDR3 size: 13 residues. In germline, CDR1 is ENHRY, CDR2 SYGVKD. Trimming at V came to 6 bases and at J to 6 bases, leaving 4 bases not matched to a gene. Here the CDR3 reads CAISPGQGGEQYF. CDR3 in DNA: TGTGCCATCAGCCCGGGACAGGGGGGCGAGCAGTACTTC.